One and the same sample provided the 21 T cell receptor beta chains below, sequenced in a study of T cell responses to AZD1222 COVID-19 vaccine. Repertoires were generated with immunoSEQ multiplex PCR, while TCRdb's copy carries only in-frame clones and drops some. The repertoire holds more than 60,000 clones, with around 90% as singletons. This material consisted of peripheral blood, taken on day 0 of AZD1222 vaccination. The receptors shown here come from an adult in good health.

V is TRBV27 and J is TRBJ1-2; the D is unclear. V lost 5 bases and J lost 4, with 14 bases in between. Germline lookup yields CDR1 MNHEY and CDR2 SMNVEV (reference sequence). This CDR3 has 14 residues. For the CDR3, the DNA is TGTGCCAGCAGTCTCACGAGTCGAGGCTATGGCTACACCTTC. Protein product: CASSLTSRGYGYTF.

The chain combines TRBV6-2 or TRBV6-3 with TRBJ1-5, with TRBD1 matching over 9 bases. The CDR3 length is 14 residues. Germline V CDR1 and CDR2: MNHEY, SVGEGT. The V segment lost 6 bases and the J segment 5 bases; nucleotides outside the gene matches: 5. DNA of the CDR3: TGTGCCAGCAGCCGCCGGGACAGGGATCAGCCCCAGCATTTT. It translates to CASSRRDRDQPQHF.

This rearrangement joins TRBV5-1 to TRBJ1-6; D is unresolved. Germline CDR1 reads SGHRS; CDR2 reads YFSETQ. The CDR3 extends over 15 amino acids. V gave up 0 bases and J gave up 5 bases, with 9 bases separating them. The CDR3 bases are TGCGCCAGCAGCTTGGCTACACCAGATAATTCACCCCTCCACTTT. It codes for CASSLATPDNSPLHF.

This clone was counted once. The same CDR3 is also encoded by other DNA sequences in this sample. CDR3 amino acids: CASSVVGSEQFF. The CDR3 DNA reads as TGTGCCAGCAGCGTAGTCGGTAGTGAGCAGTTCTTC. The chain links TRBV9 to TRBJ2-1; D remains ambiguous. There are 12 residues in the CDR3. Looked up from germline, CDR1 is SGDLS and CDR2 is YYNGEE. V was clipped by 0 bases and J by 9 bases, with 7 bases between them.

The chain has TRBV4-1 and TRBJ2-2; TRBD2 aligns across 9 bases. The CDR3 loop spans 16 amino acids. J gave up 4 bases and V 5 bases, and 8 bases lay outside the gene matches. Germline-derived CDR1 and CDR2 are MGHRA and YSYEKL. The CDR3 DNA reads TGCGCCAGCAGCTACATAGCGGGAGCGGGCACCGGGGAGCTGTTTTTT. Encoded protein: CASSYIAGAGTGELFF.

This rearrangement joins TRBV14 to TRBJ1-6; D ambiguous. The CDR3 loop spans 18 amino acids. V was trimmed by 0 bases and J by 4 bases, leaving 16 bases between them. Germline V gene sequence: CDR1 SGHDN, CDR2 FVKESK. CDR3 residues: CASSQETIRDFYNSPLHF. The CDR3 coding sequence is TGTGCCAGCAGCCAAGAGACTATTAGGGATTTTTATAATTCACCCCTCCACTTT.

The V call is TRBV6-5, the J call TRBJ2-2; TRBD1 might be the D (5 bases). From germline, CDR1 is MNHEY and CDR2 SVGAGI. This CDR3 contains 14 residues. The ends were cut back, 9 bases at V and 3 bases at J, with 14 bases in the middle. The CDR3 spells CASPQGSYTGELFF. The CDR3 DNA sequence: TGTGCCAGTCCCCAGGGCAGTTACACCGGGGAGCTGTTTTTT.

The genes are TRBV14 and TRBJ1-2; TRBD1 is a possible D gene (5 bases). V gave up 0 bases and J gave up 11 bases, with 13 bases separating them. Germline V gene data show CDR1 as SGHDN and CDR2 as FVKESK. The CDR3 is 13 amino acids. The CDR3 bases are TGTGCCAGCAGCCAAGAGGGGCCTGGGGGTTACACCTTC. It yields the protein CASSQEGPGGYTF.

CDR3 DNA sequence: TGTGCCAGCAGCTTGGAAACAGGGGGCAGTGAAAAACTGTTTTTT. Amino acid sequence: CASSLETGGSEKLFF. The rearrangement joins TRBV5-4 to TRBJ1-4, with TRBD1 matching over 9 bases. CDR3 size: 15 residues. Germline V CDR1 and CDR2: SGHNT, YYREEE (reference sequence). Trimming took 0 bases from V and 7 from J; bases not matched to a gene: 4.

The chain is built from TRBV15 and TRBJ2-7; tentatively, D is TRBD2 (7 bases). Trimming took 5 bases from V and 0 from J, leaving 14 bases between them. This CDR3 region has 15 residues. Germline CDR1 LNHNV, CDR2 YYDKDF (reference sequence). This CDR3 reads CATSWGGGSSYEQYF. CDR3 bases: TGTGCCACCAGCTGGGGGGGCGGGTCCTCCTACGAGCAGTACTTC. The variable domain in full, completed from reference TRBV15 and TRBJ2-7, reads DAMVIQNPRYQVTQFGKPVTLSCSQTLNHNVMYWYQQKSSQAPKLLFHYYDKDFNNEADTPDNFQSRRPNTSFCFLDIRSPGLGDTAMYLCATSWGGGSSYEQYFGPGTRLTVT.

The table lists this clone with a few counts. The rearrangement links TRBV11-2 to TRBJ2-7; D is ambiguous. CDR3 length: 13 residues. V was cut by 6 bases and J by 0 bases, with 9 bases left in between. Germline CDR1 is SGHAT and CDR2 is FQNNGV. The CDR3 protein is CASRSSNSYEQYF. DNA of the CDR3: TGTGCCAGCAGGAGTTCTAACTCCTACGAGCAGTACTTC.

The chain carries TRBV3-1 (or the pseudogene TRBV3-2) and TRBJ2-1; TRBD2 agrees at 10 bases. V shed 2 bases, J shed 3 bases, and the junction held 4 bases outside the gene matches. CDR3 size: 16 residues. From germline, CDR1 is LGHDT and CDR2 YNNKEL (reference sequence). CDR3 nucleotides: TGTGCCAGCAGCCAACCCGGGACTAGCGTCTACAATGAGCAGTTCTTC. Amino acids: CASSQPGTSVYNEQFF.

The J gene is TRBJ2-7, the V gene TRBV6-5; perhaps D is TRBD1 or TRBD2 (6 bases each). V lost 0 bases and J lost 0, with 9 bases in between. The V gene's germline CDR1 is MNHEY and CDR2 SVGAGI. The CDR3 is 15 amino acids. The CDR3 DNA reads TGTGCCAGCAGTTACTCAGGGGGGCTCTCCTACGAGCAGTACTTC. Amino acid sequence: CASSYSGGLSYEQYF.

The chain combines TRBV2 with TRBJ1-5; D is unresolved. CDR1 and CDR2 (germline): SNHLY, FYNNEI. The CDR3 sequence is 13 residues long. V lost 5 bases, J lost 4 bases, and 9 bases lay in between. As DNA, the CDR3 is TGTGCCAGCAGTCAAGACCAAAATCAGCCCCAGCATTTT. Its protein product is CASSQDQNQPQHF.

The V gene is TRBV28, the J gene TRBJ1-1; maybe TRBD1 (6 bases). The CDR3 contains 14 residues. The germline CDR1 and CDR2 sequences are MDHEN and SYDVKM. Trimming took off 10 bases at V and 1 base at J, with 16 bases between the two ends. In DNA form, the CDR3 reads TGTGCCATCCTTACCGGGGGGCGGAACACTGAAGCTTTCTTT. This encodes CAILTGGRNTEAFF.

The CDR3 is CASSYSGLHTGELFF. The CDR3 DNA is TGTGCCAGCAGTTACTCCGGGTTACACACCGGGGAGCTGTTTTTT. This sequence joins TRBV6-5 and TRBJ2-2; D uncertain. The CDR3 totals 15 residues. CDR1 is MNHEY and CDR2 is SVGAGI in the germline V gene. V was shortened by 0 bases and J by 3 bases, with 8 bases between the two germline ends.

V gene TRBV16 combines with J gene TRBJ2-1; D gene uncertain. The CDR3 covers 13 residues. The germline V gene has CDR1 KGHSY and CDR2 FQNENV. Trimming removed 0 bases at V and 7 bases at J, with 7 bases between. The CDR3 DNA reads TGTGCCAGCAGCCAATCGTCCGAGAATGAGCAGTTCTTC. Amino acid sequence: CASSQSSENEQFF.

The chain employs TRBV9 and TRBJ1-2, with D possibly matching TRBD1 (5 bases). The CDR3 runs to 14 residues. Trimming stripped 1 base from V and 0 bases from J, with 7 bases between. CDR1 and CDR2 (germline): SGDLS, YYNGEE. CDR3 protein: CASSVQGANYGYTF. The CDR3 DNA is TGTGCCAGCAGCGTACAGGGCGCTAACTATGGCTACACCTTC.

J is TRBJ2-1 and V is TRBV5-4, with a possible D match to TRBD1 (5 bases). V was clipped by 4 bases and J by 4 bases, with 12 bases between them. From germline, CDR1 is SGHNT and CDR2 YYREEE (reference sequence). The CDR3 is 14 residues long. DNA for the CDR3: TGTGCCAGCAGCGAAAAGGGGCCTTACAATGAGCAGTTCTTC. Its translation is CASSEKGPYNEQFF.

CDR3 protein: CASSVVPGDTEAFF. The CDR3 DNA follows: TGTGCCAGCAGCGTAGTCCCAGGGGACACTGAAGCTTTCTTT. The V call is TRBV9, the J call TRBJ1-1; perhaps TRBD1 as D (6 bases). V was trimmed by 0 bases and J by 3 bases, leaving 9 bases between them. From germline, CDR1 is SGDLS and CDR2 YYNGEE. The CDR3 is 14 amino acids. Complete variable domain (other parts from reference TRBV9 and TRBJ1-1): DSGVTQTPKHLITATGQRVTLRCSPRSGDLSVYWYQQSLDQGLQFLIQYYNGEERAKGNILERFSAQQFPDLHSELNLSSLELGDSALYFCASSVVPGDTEAFFGQGTRLTVV.

V is TRBV21-1 and J is TRBJ2-1; the tabulated D call, TRBD2, remains unverified against the DNA. TRBV21-1 is a pseudogene segment. The CDR3 is 17 amino acids. The CDR3 nucleotides are TGTGCCAGCAGCAAAGCGCCTAGCGGGCTGTCCTACAATGAGCAGTTCTTC. It translates to CASSKAPSGLSYNEQFF.